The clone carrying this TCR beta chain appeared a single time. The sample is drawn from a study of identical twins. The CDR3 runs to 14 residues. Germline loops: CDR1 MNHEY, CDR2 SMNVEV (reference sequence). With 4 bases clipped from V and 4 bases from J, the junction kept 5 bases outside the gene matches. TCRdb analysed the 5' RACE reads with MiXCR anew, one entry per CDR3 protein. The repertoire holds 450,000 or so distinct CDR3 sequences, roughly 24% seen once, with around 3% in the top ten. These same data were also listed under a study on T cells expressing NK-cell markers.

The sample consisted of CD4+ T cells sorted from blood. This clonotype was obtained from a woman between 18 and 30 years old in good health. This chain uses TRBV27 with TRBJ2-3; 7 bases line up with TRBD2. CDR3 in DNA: TGTGCCAGCAGTTACGGGAGGTTACCAGATACGCAGTATTTT. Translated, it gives CASSYGRLPDTQYF.